One sample yielded the 15 T cell receptor beta chains listed below, sequenced in a study of T-cell reconstitution after alpha-beta-depleted transplantation in children (dated by TCRdb to 2016 to 2018). The library was produced with PCR. Reads for this sample came from an Illumina HiSeq 2500. Molecular barcoding was employed in the preparation of TCR libraries, with unique molecular identifiers being used to normalize TCRbeta repertoire quantification. TCRdb ran its own pipeline on the public reads, namely fastp trimming at Q25 and MiXCR clone calling, and kept in-frame beta chains. Rows are unified per CDR3 protein, each entry keeping the most common DNA and genes. This sample is represented by 83,000 or so distinct CDR3 sequences; about 8% of them were singletons. The ten largest clones add up to 6.9% of the sample. The material was PBMCs from the stem cell graft donor, obtained from the stem cell graft. The receptors were gathered from a human donor who donated a stem cell graft to a child with congenital amegakaryocytic thrombocytopenia.

This clonotype was counted between two and nine times. CDR3 in amino acids: CASSLAGTEQETQYF. In DNA form, the CDR3 reads TGCGCCAGCAGCTTGGCCGGGACAGAGCAAGAGACCCAGTACTTC. The V and J genes are TRBV5-1 and TRBJ2-5, with 7 bases that match TRBD1. Germline V CDR1 and CDR2: SGHRS, YFSETQ. The CDR3 has 15 amino acids. Trimming took 0 bases from V and 2 from J; bases not matched to a gene: 4.

This clonotype was detected ten times or more. This chain connects TRBV7-2 to TRBJ1-2; tentative D call: TRBD1 (6 bases). Germline CDR1 is SGHTA and CDR2 is FQGNSA. There are 15 residues in the CDR3. The V gene lost 7 bases and the J gene lost 7 bases, with 22 bases spanning the gap. The CDR3 coding sequence is TGTGCCAGCACCGTGAGGGGGGCCGGGTCGAGTGGCTACACCTTC. It translates to CASTVRGAGSSGYTF.

This clonotype appeared many times. The V call is TRBV6-2 or TRBV6-3, the J call TRBJ2-1; D gene uncertain. V was clipped by 4 bases and J by 8 bases, with 9 bases between them. CDR1 is MNHEY and CDR2 is SVGEGT in the germline V gene. The length of the CDR3 is 12 residues. The CDR3 spells CASSSFGDEQFF. The DNA for the CDR3 is TGTGCCAGCAGTTCCTTTGGAGATGAGCAGTTCTTC.

This clonotype was observed many times. The rearrangement joins TRBV20-1 to TRBJ1-1, with a weak D call TRBD1 (6 bases). Trimming shortened V by 6 bases and J by 4 bases, and 15 bases separated the two germline ends. Germline CDR1 is DFQATT and CDR2 is SNEGSKA (reference sequence). The length of the CDR3 is 13 residues. CDR3 coding DNA: TGCAGTGCCAGGCAGGGGACGAGCACTGAAGCTTTCTTT. This codes for CSARQGTSTEAFF.

This chain links TRBV12-3 or TRBV12-4 with TRBJ2-5, with no clear D. The CDR3 length is 14 residues. The ends were cut back, 2 bases at V and 1 base at J, with 8 bases in the middle. The CDR3 sequence: CASSLFRSQETQYF. CDR3 DNA: TGTGCCAGCAGTTTATTTCGCAGCCAAGAGACCCAGTACTTC.

This clonotype showed up many times. The chain has TRBV5-5 and TRBJ1-1; 8 bases fit TRBD1. The J segment lost 6 bases and the V segment lost 1 base, leaving 5 bases of the junction unmatched. The CDR3 contains 14 residues. Germline V CDR1 and CDR2: SGHKS, YYEKEE (reference sequence). The CDR3 loop reads CASSLRTGSAEAFF. CDR3 sequence (DNA): TGTGCCAGCAGCTTGCGGACAGGGTCGGCTGAAGCTTTCTTT.

This clonotype was seen at least ten times. The rearrangement joins TRBV20-1 to TRBJ1-5, with D maybe TRBD1 (6 bases). Germline V gene data show CDR1 as DFQATT and CDR2 as SNEGSKA (reference sequence). This CDR3 spans 15 amino acids. Trimming cost V 6 bases and J 3 bases, with 18 bases left between them. The CDR3: CSAGGGPYTNQPQHF. CDR3 coding DNA: TGCAGTGCCGGGGGGGGGCCTTATACCAATCAGCCCCAGCATTTT.

This clonotype was recorded at least ten times. The chain links TRBV5-1 to TRBJ1-3; no definite D call. The CDR3 loop spans 15 amino acids. V lost 0 bases and J lost 0, with 7 bases in between. CDR1 and CDR2 from the germline V gene are SGHRS and YFSETQ. The DNA for the CDR3 is TGCGCCAGCAGCTTGGACGGAGTCTCTGGAAACACCATATATTTT. Its protein product is CASSLDGVSGNTIYF.

The chain couples TRBV29-1 to TRBJ2-3; D call uncertain. The CDR3 length is 11 residues. Germline-derived CDR1 and CDR2 are SQVTM and ANQGSEA. V lost 8 bases and J lost 7, with 13 bases in between. The CDR3 loop reads CSSSKENTQYF. The CDR3 nucleotides are TGCAGCTCTTCAAAGGAGAATACGCAGTATTTT.

The chain's CDR3 is CASSQDWTSGGYNEQFF. The DNA for the CDR3 is TGCGCCAGCAGCCAAGATTGGACTAGCGGGGGTTACAATGAGCAGTTCTTC. The chain recombines TRBV4-3 with TRBJ2-1; 13 nucleotides agree with TRBD2. The V segment lost 0 bases and the J segment 4 bases; nucleotides outside the gene matches: 3. CDR3 length: 17 residues. Per germline, CDR1 LGHNA and CDR2 YSLEER.

This clonotype was recorded at least ten times. This rearrangement joins TRBV15 to TRBJ2-7; 10 bases line up with TRBD2. The CDR3 sequence is 17 residues long. Per the germline V gene, CDR1 is LNHNV and CDR2 is YYDKDF (reference sequence). Unmatched junction bases numbered 6, after V lost 0 bases and J lost 1 base. CDR3 residues: CATSRDIAGGLSYEQYF. CDR3 coding DNA: TGTGCCACCAGCAGAGATATAGCGGGAGGTCTGTCCTACGAGCAGTACTTC.

This clonotype has a single count. At one of its ends the junction is not consistent with the germline gene, which may arise from a read error. This chain joins TRBV7-2 and TRBJ2-1, with D perhaps assigned TRBD1 or TRBD2 (5 bases each). The germline V gene encodes CDR1 SGHTA and CDR2 FQGNSA. The CDR3 is 17 residues long. The CDR3 DNA is TGTGCCAGCAGCCTCCCGGGGCAGGGTAGGATCTACAATGACCAGTTCTTC. Translated, it gives CASSLPGQGRIYNDQFF.

Comments on this clonotype: The junction departs from germline at one end; a sequencing error may be responsible. The chain couples TRBV10-3 to TRBJ2-3; maybe TRBD1 (6 bases). Germline CDR1 reads ENHRY; CDR2 reads SYGVKD. This CDR3 is built from 16 residues. This CDR3 reads CTIRGRTPGWTDTQYF. In DNA, the CDR3 is TGTACCATCAGGGGAAGGACGCCCGGATGGACAGATACGCAGTATTTT.

This clonotype occurred many times. The chain recombines TRBV5-1 with TRBJ1-1, with a tentative D call TRBD1 (5 bases). The V end lost 0 bases, the J end lost 3 bases, and 9 bases lay between the germline ends. Per the germline V gene, CDR1 is SGHRS and CDR2 is YFSETQ. This CDR3 has 14 amino acids. This CDR3 is CASSLGGGYTEAFF. The CDR3 bases are TGCGCCAGCAGCTTGGGTGGGGGATACACTGAAGCTTTCTTT.

This clonotype was counted ten times or more. This sequence joins TRBV5-1 and TRBJ2-7; 11 positions match TRBD2. There are 15 residues in the CDR3. Germline CDR1 SGHRS, CDR2 YFSETQ. The junction had 9 bases not matched to a gene; V was cut back by 4 bases and J by 6 bases. In DNA form, the CDR3 reads TGCGCCAGCAGCCCTCGACTAGCGGGGCCTCCCGAGCAGTACTTC. Protein: CASSPRLAGPPEQYF. The full variable domain, rest sourced from reference TRBV5-1 and TRBJ2-7, is KAGVTQTPRYLIKTRGQQVTLSCSPISGHRSVSWYQQTPGQGLQFLFEYFSETQRNKGNFPGRFSGRQFSNSRSEMNVSTLELGDSALYLCASSPRLAGPPEQYFGPGTRLTVT.